This TCR beta chain was found in a study of CD8+ T cells in alopecia areata. Extraction of RNA preceded its reverse transcription into cDNA, which served as the sequencing template. Generated by immunoSEQ multiplex PCR, the TCRdb table keeps only in-frame clones and is missing some. Of around 270,000 clones in the sample, 58% were seen once. A word on this clone: Its antigen is currently unknown.

The treatment: oral pan-JAK inhibitor, 5-10 mg twice daily. Study observations and caveats: Baseline CD8+ expansion's link to response remains uncertain, as there was one nonresponder.

Germline CDR1 is SQVTM and CDR2 is ANQGSEA. The CDR3 contains 13 residues. V lost 3 bases, J lost 4 bases, and 12 bases lay in between. The chain is built from TRBV29-1 and TRBJ2-5; the D gene is possibly TRBD1 (6 bases). The specimen was CD4+ T cells sorted from blood, collected at week 24, from a patient treated with tofacitinib. This sequence was found in a human donor with alopecia areata. CDR3 protein: CSVDGQSIETQYF. The CDR3 nucleotides read TGCAGCGTTGACGGACAGTCAATAGAGACCCAGTACTTC.